One and the same sample provided the 13 T cell receptor beta chains below, sequenced in a study of T cell responses to AZD1222 COVID-19 vaccine (dated by TCRdb to about 2021). This specimen's time point label, interpreted: about 28 days (+/-7) after the second vaccine dose. The protocol used for the library was the immunoSEQ multiplex PCR assay. TCRdb's version of the immuneACCESS table is confined to in-frame rearrangements and falls short of the full clone set. An unresolved V gene accounts for under half of the shortfall where checked; the remainder is of unknown origin. The sample includes some 73,000 clones, with approximately 89% observed a single time. The ten largest clones add up to 9.3% of the sample. The sequencing here drew on peripheral blood, taken 28 days after the second AZD1222 dose. All receptors come from an adult who received the AZD1222 COVID-19 vaccine.

J is TRBJ2-3 and V is TRBV29-1, with 7 positions matching TRBD2. CDR3 length: 15 residues. V dropped 7 bases and J dropped 2; count of bases not matched to a gene: 12. Germline loops: CDR1 SQVTM, CDR2 ANQGSEA. CDR3 loop: CSAPEPSGHTDTQYF. The CDR3 region has the DNA TGCAGCGCCCCTGAACCTAGCGGACACACAGATACGCAGTATTTT.

The genes are TRBV18 and TRBJ2-5; D ambiguous. Trimming removed 2 bases at V and 1 base at J, with 8 bases between. The CDR3 covers 14 residues. Germline V gene data show CDR1 as KGHSH and CDR2 as LQKENI. The DNA for the CDR3 is TGTGCCAGCTCACCAAACGGACGCCAAGAGACCCAGTACTTC. This gives the protein CASSPNGRQETQYF.

This clone was recorded once. The chain has TRBV3-1 (or the pseudogene TRBV3-2) and TRBJ1-3; 7 nucleotides match TRBD1. The length of the CDR3 is 15 residues. The V segment lost 6 bases and the J segment 0 bases; nucleotides outside the gene matches: 5. The germline gives CDR1 LGHDT, CDR2 YNNKEL (reference sequence). The CDR3 DNA is TGTGCCAGCAGTCGGGACAGCAACTCTGGAAACACCATATATTTT. Its translation is CASSRDSNSGNTIYF.

This rearrangement joins TRBV7-2 to TRBJ1-5; D possibly corresponds to TRBD1 (5 bases). Germline V gives CDR1 SGHTA, CDR2 FQGNSA. The V gene lost 3 bases and the J gene lost 0 bases, with 15 bases spanning the gap. The CDR3 is 17 residues long. CDR3 sequence: CASSLPQGGYSNQPQHF. The CDR3 DNA follows: TGTGCCAGCAGCTTGCCCCAGGGAGGTTATAGCAATCAGCCCCAGCATTTT.

V is TRBV30 and J is TRBJ2-2; D not certain. From germline, CDR1 is GTSNPN and CDR2 SVGIG (reference sequence). V was shortened by 4 bases and J by 4 bases, with 10 bases between the two germline ends. CDR3 length equals 13 residues. As DNA, the CDR3 is TGTGCCTGGAAACCGGACGGCACCGGGGAGCTGTTTTTT. The encoded protein is CAWKPDGTGELFF.

The chain uses TRBV10-3 and TRBJ2-1; maybe TRBD2 (5 bases). V dropped 2 bases and J dropped 2 bases, with 10 bases sitting between them. CDR3 length: 15 amino acids. Germline V gene data show CDR1 as ENHRY and CDR2 as SYGVKD. The CDR3 sequence: CAISEREITYNEQFF. CDR3 DNA: TGTGCCATCAGTGAGCGGGAAATAACCTACAATGAGCAGTTCTTC.

In nucleotides, the CDR3 is TGTGCCAGCAGCTTAGGGGTCCCAGGAGAGACCCAGTACTTC. The encoded protein is CASSLGVPGETQYF. The chain combines TRBV7-9 with TRBJ2-5, with unresolved D. The CDR3 runs to 14 residues. CDR1 is SEHNR and CDR2 is FQNEAQ in the germline V gene (reference sequence). V shed 1 base and J shed 4 bases, with 10 bases lying between them. Based on the CDR3 plus reference TRBV7-9 and TRBJ2-5, the full variable domain is DTGVSQNPRHKITKRGQNVTFRCDPISEHNRLYWYRQTLGQGPEFLTYFQNEAQLEKSRLLSDRFSAERPKGSFSTLEIQRTEQGDSAMYLCASSLGVPGETQYFGPGTRLLVL.

A word on this clone: A junction boundary mismatches the germline segment, possibly from a read error. Here the CDR3 reads CSARVETQYF. The CDR3 DNA sequence: TGCAGTGCGAGAGTAGAGACCCAGTACTTC. The genes are TRBV20-1 and TRBJ2-5, with D unresolved. The CDR3 sequence is 10 residues long. Per the germline V gene, CDR1 is DFQATT and CDR2 is SNEGSKA (reference sequence).

This sequence joins TRBV5-1 and TRBJ2-7; no clear D gene. V was cut by 0 bases and J by 2 bases, with 9 bases left in between. In germline, CDR1 is SGHRS, CDR2 YFSETQ. CDR3 length equals 14 residues. The CDR3 is CASSLGQATYEQYF. CDR3 bases: TGCGCCAGCAGCTTGGGGCAGGCTACCTACGAGCAGTACTTC.

The chain uses TRBV21-1 and TRBJ1-1; the DNA was not used to check the table's D call, TRBD1. TRBV21-1 is recorded as a pseudogene. This CDR3 has 14 residues. For the CDR3, the DNA is TGTGCCAGCAGCCCCGAGGGGGCGCGCACTGAAGCTTTCTTT. Translated: CASSPEGARTEAFF.

In DNA form, the CDR3 reads TGTGCCACCAGTGCAGGGGCGGGTAATTCACCCCTCCACTTT. It translates to CATSAGAGNSPLHF. The genes are TRBV24-1 and TRBJ1-6, with a possible D match to TRBD1 (6 bases). Germline CDR1 and CDR2: KGHDR and SFDVKD. This CDR3 is built from 14 residues. V gave up 5 bases and J gave up 6 bases, with 10 bases separating them.

The chain has TRBV6-4 and TRBJ2-7; the match to TRBD2 covers 10 bases. The trim removed 4 bases at V and 0 bases at J, leaving 18 bases unmatched. The CDR3 contains 20 residues. Per the germline V gene, CDR1 is MRHNA and CDR2 is SNTAGT. The CDR3 spells CASSGPTSGNPRKSSYEQYV. DNA for the CDR3: TGTGCCAGCAGTGGCCCAACTAGCGGGAATCCTAGAAAAAGCTCCTACGAGCAGTACGTC.

The J gene is TRBJ2-7, the V gene TRBV11-2; D ambiguous. CDR3 size: 12 residues. The germline gives CDR1 SGHAT, CDR2 FQNNGV. V was pared by 2 bases and J by 2 bases, with 4 bases between. The CDR3: CASSLNTYEQYF. CDR3 nucleotide sequence: TGTGCCAGCAGCTTAAACACCTACGAGCAGTACTTC.